Following are 15 T cell receptor beta chains from one sample sequenced in a study of blood T cell repertoires in COVID-19. Profiling relied on immunoSEQ multiplex PCR, and the TCRdb table lists in-frame clones only, not all of them. This sample yields 380,000 or so clones, of which 70% to 90% are seen a single time; roughly 1.9% belongs to the top ten. Sequenced material: PBMCs or T cells enriched from blood (not recorded which). All receptors derive from a woman between 40 and 55 years old with acute COVID-19.

The chain employs TRBV7-8 and TRBJ2-3, with D maybe TRBD2 (7 bases). The germline V gene has CDR1 SGHVS and CDR2 FQNEAQ. V dropped 2 bases and J dropped 3 bases, with 15 bases sitting between them. The CDR3 contains 16 residues. In DNA, the CDR3 is TGTGCCAGCAGCTTAATCGCGGGGGCCGGTACAGATACGCAGTATTTT. Translating gives CASSLIAGAGTDTQYF.

V and J are TRBV7-8 and TRBJ1-2; D possibly corresponds to TRBD1 (6 bases). This CDR3 has 15 amino acids. Germline CDR1 is SGHVS and CDR2 is FQNEAQ. The V gene lost 6 bases and the J gene lost 2 bases, with 16 bases spanning the gap. This chain's CDR3 is CASSYNRVLNYGYTF. DNA for the CDR3: TGTGCCAGCAGTTACAACAGGGTCTTAAACTATGGCTACACCTTC.

This clone has only a few counts. CDR3 sequence (DNA): TGTGCCTGGGATAGACTAGGAAACACCGGGGAGCTGTTTTTT. Residues: CAWDRLGNTGELFF. This chain links TRBV30 with TRBJ2-2; D might be TRBD2 (6 bases). CDR3 size: 14 residues. Germline CDR1 and CDR2: GTSNPN and SVGIG (reference sequence). V shed 5 bases and J shed 2 bases, with 12 bases lying between them.

This chain connects TRBV7-2 to TRBJ2-3; 8 bases match TRBD1. CDR1 is SGHTA, CDR2 FQGNSA, per germline. The CDR3 spans 15 residues. The trim removed 1 base at V and 1 base at J, leaving 1 base unmatched. CDR3 sequence reads: CASSLVTGGTDTQYF. CDR3 in DNA: TGTGCCAGCAGCTTAGTGACAGGGGGCACAGATACGCAGTATTTT.

CDR3 loop: CASSQQGASPGELFF. The CDR3 DNA reads TGTGCCAGCTCACAACAGGGGGCCTCGCCCGGGGAGCTGTTTTTT. The rearrangement links TRBV18 to TRBJ2-2; 9 bases are shared with TRBD1. The CDR3 spans 15 residues. Looked up from germline, CDR1 is KGHSH and CDR2 is LQKENI. The V gene end was trimmed by 4 bases and the J gene end by 6 bases; junction bases not matched to a gene: 6.

The sample holds a few counts of this clone. V usage is TRBV5-3 and J usage is TRBJ2-1; D gene ambiguous. TRBV5-3 is reported as an ORF; its role is uncertain. CDR3 length: 17 residues. V lost 0 bases, J lost 3 bases, and 16 bases lay in between. CDR3 sequence (DNA): TGTGCCAGAAGCTTGGATGCAGGCCGTCAACTCTACAATGAGCAGTTCTTC. It codes for CARSLDAGRQLYNEQFF.

The chain links TRBV6-4 to TRBJ1-1, with 7 bases aligning to TRBD1. There are 14 residues in the CDR3. The J segment lost 6 bases and the V segment lost 1 base, leaving 5 bases of the junction unmatched. The germline V gene encodes CDR1 MRHNA and CDR2 SNTAGT. CDR3 protein: CASSDYGTVSEAFF. CDR3 coding DNA: TGTGCCAGCAGTGACTACGGGACAGTTTCTGAAGCTTTCTTT.

The rearrangement joins TRBV7-8 to TRBJ2-3, with unresolved D. Germline CDR1 is SGHVS and CDR2 is FQNEAQ. The CDR3 loop spans 14 amino acids. With 1 base removed from V and 0 bases from J, the gap between germline ends came to 5 bases. The CDR3: CASSLETSTDTQYF. The CDR3 nucleotides read TGTGCCAGCAGCTTAGAGACTAGCACAGATACGCAGTATTTT.

The chain couples TRBV19 to TRBJ1-3; a weak D match, TRBD1 (6 bases). V was trimmed by 3 bases and J by 2 bases, leaving 17 bases between them. The CDR3 length is 17 residues. The germline V gene encodes CDR1 LNHDA and CDR2 SQIVND (reference sequence). The CDR3, as DNA: TGTGCCAGTAGTATTTCACGCGCGGGGGGCACTGGAAACACCATATATTTT. Translation gives CASSISRAGGTGNTIYF.

The gene calls are TRBV11-2 and TRBJ1-2; D might be TRBD1 (6 bases). The CDR3 sequence is 13 residues long. Germline V lookup: CDR1 SGHAT, CDR2 FQNNGV. Trimming shortened V by 4 bases and J by 4 bases, and 10 bases separated the two germline ends. CDR3 coding DNA: TGTGCCAGCAGCTCAGGGACACGCTATGGCTACACCTTC. Encoded protein: CASSSGTRYGYTF.

V gene TRBV3-1 (or the pseudogene TRBV3-2) combines with J gene TRBJ2-6; no clear D. Germline-derived CDR1 and CDR2 are LGHDT and YNNKEL (reference sequence). CDR3 length: 16 amino acids. The ends were cut back, 4 bases at V and 0 bases at J, with 10 bases in the middle. The CDR3 reads CASSRSRNSGANVLTF. In DNA form, the CDR3 reads TGTGCCAGCAGCCGGTCGAGGAACTCTGGGGCCAACGTCCTGACTTTC.

This chain joins TRBV5-1 and TRBJ2-5; TRBD1 might be the D (7 bases). CDR1 and CDR2 (germline): SGHRS, YFSETQ. The germline V and J ends were trimmed by 0 bases and 5 bases, with 11 bases remaining between them. This CDR3 region has 14 residues. The CDR3 DNA follows: TGCGCCAGCAGCTTGGACGGGGGACAGGAGACCCAGTACTTC. Protein sequence: CASSLDGGQETQYF.

The chain couples TRBV27 to TRBJ1-2, with D possibly being TRBD1 (5 bases). CDR1 is MNHEY, CDR2 SMNVEV, per germline (reference sequence). Deletions cut 3 bases from V and 5 bases from J, with 19 bases between. The CDR3 is 16 residues long. DNA for the CDR3: TGTGCCAGCAGTTTCCGGTCGCCAGGGTCCCTTTATGGCTACACCTTC. Its protein is CASSFRSPGSLYGYTF.

The gene calls are TRBV19 and TRBJ1-5, with a possible D match to TRBD1 (5 bases). The germline V gene encodes CDR1 LNHDA and CDR2 SQIVND (reference sequence). V gave up 7 bases and J gave up 7 bases, with 23 bases separating them. The CDR3 is made up of 16 amino acids. CDR3 nucleotide sequence: TGTGCCAGTACTCCCACGAGGAGGGGCGGCGGGCAGCCCCAGCATTTT. This sequence encodes CASTPTRRGGGQPQHF.

The chain combines TRBV5-4 with TRBJ2-1; D is uncertain. CDR3 length equals 14 residues. Trimming left V 2 bases short and J 5 bases short, with 11 bases between. Looked up from germline, CDR1 is SGHNT and CDR2 is YYREEE (reference sequence). CDR3 bases: TGTGCCAGCAGCTTAACCCCAGGTAACAATGAGCAGTTCTTC. Its translation: CASSLTPGNNEQFF.